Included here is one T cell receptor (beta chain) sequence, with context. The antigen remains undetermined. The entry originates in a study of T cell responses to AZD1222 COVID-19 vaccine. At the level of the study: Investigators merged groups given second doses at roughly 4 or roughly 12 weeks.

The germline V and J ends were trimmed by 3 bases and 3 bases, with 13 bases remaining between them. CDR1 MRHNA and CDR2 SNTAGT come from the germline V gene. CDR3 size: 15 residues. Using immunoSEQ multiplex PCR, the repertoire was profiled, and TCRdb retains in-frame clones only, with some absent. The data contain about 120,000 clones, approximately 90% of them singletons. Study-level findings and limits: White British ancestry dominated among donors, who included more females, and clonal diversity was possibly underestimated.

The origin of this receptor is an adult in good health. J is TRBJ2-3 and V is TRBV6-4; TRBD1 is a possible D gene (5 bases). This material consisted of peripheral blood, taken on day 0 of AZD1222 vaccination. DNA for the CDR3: TGTGCCAGCAGTGATGGGCAGGGAAATACAGATACGCAGTATTTT. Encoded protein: CASSDGQGNTDTQYF.